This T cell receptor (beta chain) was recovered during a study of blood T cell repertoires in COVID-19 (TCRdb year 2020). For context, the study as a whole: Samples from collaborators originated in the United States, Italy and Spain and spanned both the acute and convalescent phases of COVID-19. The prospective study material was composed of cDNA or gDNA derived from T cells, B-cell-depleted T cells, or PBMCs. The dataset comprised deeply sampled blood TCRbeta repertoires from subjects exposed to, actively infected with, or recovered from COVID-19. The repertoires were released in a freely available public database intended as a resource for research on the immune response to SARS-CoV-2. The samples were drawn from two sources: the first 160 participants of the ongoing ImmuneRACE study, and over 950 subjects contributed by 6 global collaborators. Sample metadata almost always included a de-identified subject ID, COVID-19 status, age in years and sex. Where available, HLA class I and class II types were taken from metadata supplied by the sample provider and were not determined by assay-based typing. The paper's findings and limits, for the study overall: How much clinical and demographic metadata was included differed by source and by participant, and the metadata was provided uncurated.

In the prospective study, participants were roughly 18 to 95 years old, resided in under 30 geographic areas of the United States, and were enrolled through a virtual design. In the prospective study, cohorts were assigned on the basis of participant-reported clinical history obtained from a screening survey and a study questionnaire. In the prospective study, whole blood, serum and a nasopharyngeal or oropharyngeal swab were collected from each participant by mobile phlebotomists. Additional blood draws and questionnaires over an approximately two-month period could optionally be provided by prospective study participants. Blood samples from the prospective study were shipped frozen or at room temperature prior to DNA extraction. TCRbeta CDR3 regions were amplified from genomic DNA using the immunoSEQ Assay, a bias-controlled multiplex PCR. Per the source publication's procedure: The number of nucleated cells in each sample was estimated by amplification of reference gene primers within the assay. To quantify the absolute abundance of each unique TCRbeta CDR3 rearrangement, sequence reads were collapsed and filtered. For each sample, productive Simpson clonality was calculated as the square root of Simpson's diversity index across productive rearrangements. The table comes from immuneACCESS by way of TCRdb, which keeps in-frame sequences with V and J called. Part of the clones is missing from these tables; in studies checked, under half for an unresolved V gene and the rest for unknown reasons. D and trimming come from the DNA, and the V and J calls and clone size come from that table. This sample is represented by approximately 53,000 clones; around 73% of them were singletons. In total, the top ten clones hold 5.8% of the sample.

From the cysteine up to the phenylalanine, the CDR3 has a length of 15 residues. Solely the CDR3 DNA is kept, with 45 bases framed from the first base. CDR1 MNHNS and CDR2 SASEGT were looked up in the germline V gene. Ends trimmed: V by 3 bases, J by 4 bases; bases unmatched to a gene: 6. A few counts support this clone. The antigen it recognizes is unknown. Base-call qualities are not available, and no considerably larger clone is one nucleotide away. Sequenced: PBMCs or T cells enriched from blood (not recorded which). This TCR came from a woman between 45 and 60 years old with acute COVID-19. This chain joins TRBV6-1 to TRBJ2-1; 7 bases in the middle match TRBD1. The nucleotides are TGTGCCAGCAGTGACAGGGGACAGTATTACAATGAGCAGTTCTTC. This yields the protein CASSDRGQYYNEQFF.